These 24 T cell receptor beta chains were sequenced from one sample in a study of identical twins. TCRdb used MiXCR to reprocess the 5' RACE reads, holding one entry per CDR3 protein. The repertoire holds some 330,000 distinct CDR3 sequences, with around 9.7% as singletons. The sample consisted of naive T cells sorted from blood. The receptors shown here come from a woman between 45 and 65 years old in good health.

V is TRBV5-1 and J is TRBJ2-2; 10 bases are a match to TRBD1. Germline V gene sequence: CDR1 SGHRS, CDR2 YFSETQ. V shed 3 bases, J shed 7 bases, and the junction held 6 bases outside the gene matches. CDR3 size: 15 residues. This chain's CDR3 is CASSSTGTGVGELFF. CDR3 nucleotides: TGCGCCAGCAGCTCGACCGGGACAGGGGTCGGGGAGCTGTTTTTT.

This clonotype has more than one count but fewer than ten. The chain couples TRBV19 to TRBJ2-7, with D hard to call. The CDR3 length is 14 residues. Germline CDR1 is LNHDA and CDR2 is SQIVND (reference sequence). V was pared by 3 bases and J by 2 bases, with 11 bases between. The CDR3 sequence is CASSIWGNAYEQYF. The CDR3 nucleotides are TGTGCCAGTAGTATTTGGGGAAACGCCTACGAGCAGTACTTC. Filled out from reference TRBV19 and TRBJ2-7, the complete variable domain reads DGGITQSPKYLFRKEGQNVTLSCEQNLNHDAMYWYRQDPGQGLRLIYYSQIVNDFQKGDIAEGYSVSREKKESFPLTVTSAQKNPTAFYLCASSIWGNAYEQYFGPGTRLTVT.

The CDR3 DNA reads TGTGCCACCAGCAGAGTAGCAGGCAATCAGCCCCAGCATTTT. Its protein is CATSRVAGNQPQHF. The genes are TRBV15 and TRBJ1-5; D uncertain. Trimming took off 1 base at V and 2 bases at J, with 6 bases between the two ends. This CDR3 has 14 amino acids. CDR1 LNHNV and CDR2 YYDKDF come from the germline V gene (reference sequence).

The chain has TRBV6-5 and TRBJ2-1; 7 nucleotides align to TRBD2. The length of the CDR3 is 14 residues. Germline V gene sequence: CDR1 MNHEY, CDR2 SVGAGI. With 6 bases clipped from V and 10 bases from J, the junction kept 12 bases outside the gene matches. CDR3 sequence: CASRESWGGREQFF. CDR3 bases: TGTGCCAGCAGGGAATCTTGGGGGGGGAGGGAGCAGTTCTTC.

The chain couples TRBV12-3 or TRBV12-4 to TRBJ1-4; D gene unclear. Trimming left V 5 bases short and J 4 bases short, with 11 bases between. This CDR3 has 14 amino acids. The CDR3 here is CASSGTALNEKLFF. The CDR3 DNA reads TGTGCCAGCAGTGGCACAGCACTTAATGAAAAACTGTTTTTT.

This clonotype was seen only a few times. V is TRBV12-3 or TRBV12-4 and J is TRBJ2-7; TRBD2 might be the D (5 bases). The V gene lost 3 bases and the J gene lost 3 bases, with 12 bases spanning the gap. There are 14 residues in the CDR3. The CDR3 DNA sequence: TGTGCCAGCAGTTTTGGCGGGTCCCTCTACGAGCAGTACTTC. Its translation is CASSFGGSLYEQYF.

The sample holds many counts of this clonotype. The rearrangement joins TRBV12-3 or TRBV12-4 to TRBJ2-1; D gene unclear. Trimming pared 1 base from V and 8 bases from J, leaving 9 bases between. The CDR3 runs to 13 residues. Here the CDR3 reads CASSLGTGDEQFF. Written as DNA, the CDR3 is TGTGCCAGCAGTTTAGGGACGGGCGATGAGCAGTTCTTC.

This clonotype appeared a few times. The rearrangement uses TRBV12-3 or TRBV12-4 and TRBJ2-1; 8 bases are a match to TRBD2. J was trimmed by 6 bases and V by 8 bases; bases with no gene match: 9. CDR3 length equals 14 residues. The CDR3 coding sequence is TGTGCCAGCCACCCCCCGGGGACTAGCAATGAGCAGTTCTTC. Translated: CASHPPGTSNEQFF.

This clonotype was detected ten times or more. V gene TRBV12-3 or TRBV12-4 combines with J gene TRBJ1-5; D possibly corresponds to TRBD1 (5 bases). Trimming stripped 2 bases from V and 7 bases from J, with 15 bases between. CDR3 length: 15 residues. Written as DNA, the CDR3 is TGTGCCAGCAGTTTAAGCGACAGAAGGTTGCAGCCCCAGCATTTT. It translates to CASSLSDRRLQPQHF.

The table lists this clonotype with many counts. The chain links TRBV24-1 to TRBJ2-5; TRBD1 matches at 10 bases. The length of the CDR3 is 14 residues. The ends lost 12 bases at V and 1 base at J; junction bases unmatched: 7. Germline V CDR1 and CDR2: KGHDR, SFDVKD. The CDR3 nucleotides read TGTGCCGTCGGACAGGGGGTCTTCCAAGAGACCCAGTACTTC. Protein product: CAVGQGVFQETQYF.

This sequence joins TRBV5-1 and TRBJ2-5; 8 bases fit TRBD2. The CDR3 runs 15 residues. V lost 4 bases to trimming and J lost 2 bases; unmatched junction nucleotides: 7. Looked up from germline, CDR1 is SGHRS and CDR2 is YFSETQ. The CDR3 DNA reads as TGCGCCAGCAGCCCGCTAGCGGGCCGTCAAGAGACCCAGTACTTC. This codes for CASSPLAGRQETQYF.

The chain joins TRBV11-2 to TRBJ2-5; D perhaps matches TRBD1 (5 bases). Trimming removed 4 bases at V and 5 bases at J, with 17 bases between. Germline CDR1 is SGHAT and CDR2 is FQNNGV. The CDR3 spans 15 residues. CDR3 DNA sequence: TGTGCCAGCAGCTCATGGGGCACTCCCTCCGAGACCCAGTACTTC. This translates into CASSSWGTPSETQYF.

This clonotype was picked up a small number of times. The chain employs TRBV20-1 and TRBJ2-1, with D perhaps matching TRBD1 (6 bases). Germline CDR1 is DFQATT and CDR2 is SNEGSKA (reference sequence). The V and J ends lost 1 base and 3 bases respectively, with 19 bases between them. The CDR3 is 17 residues long. The CDR3 loop reads CSARARRGQLIYNEQFF. The CDR3 nucleotides read TGCAGTGCTAGAGCTCGCCGTGGACAGCTTATCTACAATGAGCAGTTCTTC.

This clonotype has only a few counts. The chain uses TRBV20-1 and TRBJ2-1, with D possibly TRBD1 on 6 matching bases. Looked up from germline, CDR1 is DFQATT and CDR2 is SNEGSKA (reference sequence). V lost 3 bases, J lost 6 bases, and 12 bases lay in between. This CDR3 has 13 amino acids. CDR3 loop: CSARTGKVNEQFF. CDR3 in DNA: TGCAGTGCTAGGACAGGAAAAGTCAATGAGCAGTTCTTC.

This clonotype came up a few times. The chain recombines TRBV20-1 with TRBJ2-7; 7 bases are a match to TRBD2. Germline V CDR1 and CDR2: DFQATT, SNEGSKA (reference sequence). This CDR3 has 13 residues. The V segment lost 2 bases and the J segment 3 bases; nucleotides outside the gene matches: 4. The chain's CDR3 is CSARLAEVYEQYF. In DNA form, the CDR3 reads TGCAGTGCTAGACTAGCGGAGGTCTACGAGCAGTACTTC.

This clonotype appeared a few times. The rearrangement joins TRBV9 to TRBJ2-3; D is undetermined. From germline, CDR1 is SGDLS and CDR2 YYNGEE. CDR3 length: 15 residues. The V end lost 0 bases, the J end lost 2 bases, and 10 bases lay between the germline ends. DNA for the CDR3: TGTGCCAGCAGCGTAGTTGGCCAGAACACAGATACGCAGTATTTT. It codes for CASSVVGQNTDTQYF. Looking up the rest from reference TRBV9 and TRBJ2-3 gives the full variable domain: DSGVTQTPKHLITATGQRVTLRCSPRSGDLSVYWYQQSLDQGLQFLIQYYNGEERAKGNILERFSAQQFPDLHSELNLSSLELGDSALYFCASSVVGQNTDTQYFGPGTRLTVL.

This clonotype has just a few counts. The rearrangement links TRBV9 to TRBJ1-1, with D hard to call. CDR1 and CDR2 from the germline V gene are SGDLS and YYNGEE. V was pared by 1 base and J by 7 bases, with 8 bases between. The CDR3 totals 12 residues. CDR3 protein: CASSVSKGEAFF. The CDR3 region has the DNA TGTGCCAGCAGCGTAAGTAAGGGTGAAGCTTTCTTT.

This clonotype has a handful of counts. The gene calls are TRBV6-5 and TRBJ2-2, with 8 bases matching TRBD2. J gave up 6 bases and V 4 bases, and 10 bases lay outside the gene matches. The V gene's germline CDR1 is MNHEY and CDR2 SVGAGI. The CDR3 length is 16 residues. CDR3 nucleotides: TGTGCCAGCAGTTCCAGTAGCGGGATTTCCCCCGGGGAGCTGTTTTTT. Its protein is CASSSSSGISPGELFF.

This clonotype was seen ten or more times. This chain uses TRBV29-1 with TRBJ2-5; TRBD2 might be the D (6 bases). Deletions cut 8 bases from V and 2 bases from J, with 12 bases between. The germline gives CDR1 SQVTM, CDR2 ANQGSEA. The CDR3 is made up of 12 amino acids. The CDR3 protein is CSSRDFQETQYF. In DNA form, the CDR3 reads TGCAGCTCGAGGGACTTTCAAGAGACCCAGTACTTC.

The rearrangement uses TRBV3-1 and TRBJ2-1; D gene uncertain. V was clipped by 0 bases and J by 1 base, with 4 bases between them. The CDR3 consists of 14 residues. Germline V lookup: CDR1 LGHDT, CDR2 YNNKEL (reference sequence). The CDR3 nucleotides are TGTGCCAGCAGCCAAGAACGATCCTACAATGAGCAGTTCTTC. Protein product: CASSQERSYNEQFF.

This clonotype was found many times. V usage is TRBV6-5 and J usage is TRBJ2-2; 9 bases line up with TRBD1. The junction had 8 bases not matched to a gene; V was cut back by 7 bases and J by 8 bases. This CDR3 spans 14 amino acids. Germline V CDR1 and CDR2: MNHEY, SVGAGI. In nucleotides, the CDR3 is TGTGCCAGCATGGAACAGGGGGCGCAAGGGGAGCTGTTTTTT. Its translation is CASMEQGAQGELFF.

The rearrangement joins TRBV20-1 to TRBJ1-5; TRBD1 aligns across 8 bases. From germline, CDR1 is DFQATT and CDR2 SNEGSKA (reference sequence). Trimming took 1 base from V and 4 from J; bases not matched to a gene: 15. This CDR3 contains 18 residues. CDR3 residues: CSARVIAGSGGGNQPQHF. DNA of the CDR3: TGCAGTGCTAGAGTCATAGCCGGGTCAGGGGGCGGGAATCAGCCCCAGCATTTT.

This clonotype was observed many times. J is TRBJ2-2 and V is TRBV12-3 or TRBV12-4; no clear D gene. CDR3 size: 12 residues. Trimming removed 2 bases at V and 6 bases at J, with 4 bases between. The CDR3, as DNA: TGTGCCAGCAGTTTAAATGCCGGGGAGCTGTTTTTT. Its protein is CASSLNAGELFF.

This clonotype was seen at least ten times. J is TRBJ2-3 and V is TRBV12-3 or TRBV12-4, with TRBD2 matching over 9 bases. V dropped 5 bases and J dropped 9; count of bases not matched to a gene: 3. The length of the CDR3 is 12 residues. CDR3 in DNA: TGTGCCAGCAGTAGGAGCGGGAGGACGCAGTATTTT. Translating it yields CASSRSGRTQYF.